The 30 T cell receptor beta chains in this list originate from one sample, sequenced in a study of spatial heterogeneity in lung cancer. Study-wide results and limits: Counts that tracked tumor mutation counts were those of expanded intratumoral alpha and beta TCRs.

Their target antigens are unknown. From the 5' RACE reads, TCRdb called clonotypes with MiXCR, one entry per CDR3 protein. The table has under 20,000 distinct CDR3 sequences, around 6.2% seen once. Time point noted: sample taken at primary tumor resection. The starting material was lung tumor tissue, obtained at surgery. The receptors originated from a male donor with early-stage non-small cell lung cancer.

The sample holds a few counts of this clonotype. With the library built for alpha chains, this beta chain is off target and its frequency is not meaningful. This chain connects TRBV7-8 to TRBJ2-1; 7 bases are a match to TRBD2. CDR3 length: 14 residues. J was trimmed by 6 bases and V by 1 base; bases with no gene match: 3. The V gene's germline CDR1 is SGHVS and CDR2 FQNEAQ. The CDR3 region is CASSLVTSANEQFF. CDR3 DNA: TGTGCCAGCAGCTTAGTCACTAGCGCCAATGAGCAGTTCTTC.

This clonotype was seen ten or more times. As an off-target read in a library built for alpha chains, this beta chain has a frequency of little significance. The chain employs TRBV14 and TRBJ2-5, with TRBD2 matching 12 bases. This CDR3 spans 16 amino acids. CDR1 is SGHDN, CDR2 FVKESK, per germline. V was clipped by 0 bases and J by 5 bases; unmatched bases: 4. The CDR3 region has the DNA TGTGCCAGCAGCCAAGATGGACTAGCGGGGAGCGAGACCCAGTACTTC. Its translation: CASSQDGLAGSETQYF. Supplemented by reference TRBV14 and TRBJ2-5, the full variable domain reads EAGVTQFPSHSVIEKGQTVTLRCDPISGHDNLYWYRRVMGKEIKFLLHFVKESKQDESGMPNNRFLAERTGGTYSTLKVQPAELEDSGVYFCASSQDGLAGSETQYFGPGTRLLVL.

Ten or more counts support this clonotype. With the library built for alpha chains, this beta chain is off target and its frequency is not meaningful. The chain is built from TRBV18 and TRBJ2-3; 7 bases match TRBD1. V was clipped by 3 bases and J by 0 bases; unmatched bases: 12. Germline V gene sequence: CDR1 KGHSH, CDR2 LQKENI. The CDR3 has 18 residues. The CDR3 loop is CASSPNRGLQKSTDTQYF. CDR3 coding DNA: TGTGCCAGCTCACCCAACAGGGGCCTACAAAAAAGCACAGATACGCAGTATTTT.

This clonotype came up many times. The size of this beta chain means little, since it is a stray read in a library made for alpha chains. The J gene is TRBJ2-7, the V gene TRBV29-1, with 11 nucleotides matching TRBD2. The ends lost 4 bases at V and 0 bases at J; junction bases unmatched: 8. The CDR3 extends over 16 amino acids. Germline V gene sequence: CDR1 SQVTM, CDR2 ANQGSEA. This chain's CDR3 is CSVAGLAGRSSYEQYF. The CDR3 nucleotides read TGCAGCGTTGCTGGACTAGCGGGTAGGAGCTCCTACGAGCAGTACTTC.

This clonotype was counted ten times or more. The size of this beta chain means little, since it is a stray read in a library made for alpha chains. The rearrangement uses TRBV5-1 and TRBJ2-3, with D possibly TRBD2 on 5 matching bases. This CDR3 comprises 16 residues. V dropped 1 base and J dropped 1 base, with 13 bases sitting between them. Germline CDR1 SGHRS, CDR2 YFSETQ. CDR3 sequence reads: CASSLSSGSRTDTQYF. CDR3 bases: TGCGCCAGCAGCTTGTCCTCGGGGTCCCGCACAGATACGCAGTATTTT.

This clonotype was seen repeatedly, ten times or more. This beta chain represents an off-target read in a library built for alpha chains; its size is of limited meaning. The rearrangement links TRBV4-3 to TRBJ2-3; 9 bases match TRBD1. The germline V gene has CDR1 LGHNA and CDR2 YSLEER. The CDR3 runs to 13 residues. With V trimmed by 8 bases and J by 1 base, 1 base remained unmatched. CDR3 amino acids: CASGDRGTDTQYF. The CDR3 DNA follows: TGCGCCAGCGGGGACAGGGGCACAGATACGCAGTATTTT.

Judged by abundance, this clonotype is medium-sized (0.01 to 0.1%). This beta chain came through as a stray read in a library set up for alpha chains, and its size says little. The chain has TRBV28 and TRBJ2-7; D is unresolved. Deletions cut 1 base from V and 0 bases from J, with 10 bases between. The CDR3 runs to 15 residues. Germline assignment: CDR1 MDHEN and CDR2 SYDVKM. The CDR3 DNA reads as TGTGCCAGCAGTTTATTCGACAAAGCCTCCTACGAGCAGTACTTC. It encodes CASSLFDKASYEQYF.

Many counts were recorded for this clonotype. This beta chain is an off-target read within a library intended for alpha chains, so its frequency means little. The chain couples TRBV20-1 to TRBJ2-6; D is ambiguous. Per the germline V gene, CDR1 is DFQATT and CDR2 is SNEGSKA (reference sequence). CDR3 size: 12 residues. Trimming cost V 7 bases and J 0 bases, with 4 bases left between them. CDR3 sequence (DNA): TGCAGTGTCAGCTCTGGGGCCAACGTCCTGACTTTC. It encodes CSVSSGANVLTF.

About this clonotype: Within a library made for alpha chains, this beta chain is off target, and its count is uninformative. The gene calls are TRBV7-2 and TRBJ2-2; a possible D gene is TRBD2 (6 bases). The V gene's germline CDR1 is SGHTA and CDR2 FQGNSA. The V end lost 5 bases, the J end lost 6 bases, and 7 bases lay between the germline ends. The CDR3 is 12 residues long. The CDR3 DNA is TGTGCCAGCAGCCCGGGGGCCGGGGAGCTGTTTTTT. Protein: CASSPGAGELFF.

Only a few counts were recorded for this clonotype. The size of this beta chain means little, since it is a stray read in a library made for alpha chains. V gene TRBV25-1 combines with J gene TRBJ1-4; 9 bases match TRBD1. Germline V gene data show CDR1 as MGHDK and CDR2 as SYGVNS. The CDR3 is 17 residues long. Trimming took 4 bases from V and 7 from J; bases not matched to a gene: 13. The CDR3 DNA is TGTGCCAGCAGTGGAGTCCCGGGACAGGGAACCGGTGAAAAACTGTTTTTT. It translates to CASSGVPGQGTGEKLFF.

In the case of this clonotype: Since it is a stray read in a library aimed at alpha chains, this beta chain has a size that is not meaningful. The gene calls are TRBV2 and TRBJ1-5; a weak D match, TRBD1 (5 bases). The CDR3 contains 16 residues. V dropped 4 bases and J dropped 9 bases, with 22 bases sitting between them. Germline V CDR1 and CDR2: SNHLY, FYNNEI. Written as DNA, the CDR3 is TGTGCCAGCAGTGGTACGGGGGACCCCCGGTTGATGCCCCAGCATTTT. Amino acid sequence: CASSGTGDPRLMPQHF.

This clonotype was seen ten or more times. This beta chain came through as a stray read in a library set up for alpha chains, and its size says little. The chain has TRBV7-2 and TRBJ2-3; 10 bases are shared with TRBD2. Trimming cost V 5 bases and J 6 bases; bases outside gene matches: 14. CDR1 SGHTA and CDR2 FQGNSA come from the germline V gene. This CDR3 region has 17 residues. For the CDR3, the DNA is TGTGCCAGCAGCCGAAACCCCAGCGGGGGGGCCAAGGATACGCAGTATTTT. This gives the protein CASSRNPSGGAKDTQYF.

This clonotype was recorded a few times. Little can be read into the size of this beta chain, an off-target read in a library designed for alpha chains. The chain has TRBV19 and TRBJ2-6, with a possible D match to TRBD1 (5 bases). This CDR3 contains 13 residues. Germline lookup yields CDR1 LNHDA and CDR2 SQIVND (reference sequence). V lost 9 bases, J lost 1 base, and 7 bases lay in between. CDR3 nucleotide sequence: TGTGCCAGCGGACAATCTGGGGCCAACGTCCTGACTTTC. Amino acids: CASGQSGANVLTF.

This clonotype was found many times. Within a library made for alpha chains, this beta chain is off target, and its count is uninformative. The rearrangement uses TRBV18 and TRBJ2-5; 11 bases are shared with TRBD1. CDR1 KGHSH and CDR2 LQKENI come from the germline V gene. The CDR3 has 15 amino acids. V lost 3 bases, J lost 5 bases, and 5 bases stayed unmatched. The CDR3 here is CASSPRTGGGETQYF. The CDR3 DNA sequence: TGTGCCAGCTCACCTCGGACAGGGGGCGGTGAGACCCAGTACTTC.

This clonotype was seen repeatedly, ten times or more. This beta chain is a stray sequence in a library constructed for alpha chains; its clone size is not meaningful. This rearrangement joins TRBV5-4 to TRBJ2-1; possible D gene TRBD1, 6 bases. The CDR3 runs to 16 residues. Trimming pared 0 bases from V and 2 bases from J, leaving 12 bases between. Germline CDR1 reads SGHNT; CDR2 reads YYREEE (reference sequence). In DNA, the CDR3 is TGTGCCAGCAGCTTGGATGGGGGCCCCACCTACAATGAGCAGTTCTTC. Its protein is CASSLDGGPTYNEQFF.

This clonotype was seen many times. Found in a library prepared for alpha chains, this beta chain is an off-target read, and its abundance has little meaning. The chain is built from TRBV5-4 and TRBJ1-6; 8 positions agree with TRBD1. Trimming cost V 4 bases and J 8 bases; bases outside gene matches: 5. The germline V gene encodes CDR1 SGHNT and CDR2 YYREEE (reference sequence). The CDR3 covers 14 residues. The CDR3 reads CASSIQGVYSPLHF. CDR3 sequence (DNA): TGTGCCAGCAGCATACAGGGGGTTTATTCACCCCTCCACTTT.

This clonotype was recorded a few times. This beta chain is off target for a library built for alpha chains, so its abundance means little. CDR3 DNA sequence: TGTGCCGCAGGGCGTTCCTTCGGGGGCACAGATACGCAGTATTTT. Its translation: CAAGRSFGGTDTQYF. V and J are TRBV6-1 and TRBJ2-3; D might be TRBD1 or TRBD2, each matching 5 bases. V lost 11 bases, J lost 1 base, and 19 bases lay in between. This CDR3 spans 15 amino acids. CDR1 is MNHNS and CDR2 is SASEGT in the germline V gene.

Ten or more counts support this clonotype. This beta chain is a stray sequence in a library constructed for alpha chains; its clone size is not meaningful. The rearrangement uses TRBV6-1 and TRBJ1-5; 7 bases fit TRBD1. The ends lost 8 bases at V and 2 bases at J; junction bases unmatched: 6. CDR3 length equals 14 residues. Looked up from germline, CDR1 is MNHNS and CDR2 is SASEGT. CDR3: CASVTGAGNQPQHF. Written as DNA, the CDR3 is TGTGCCAGCGTAACAGGGGCGGGCAATCAGCCCCAGCATTTT.

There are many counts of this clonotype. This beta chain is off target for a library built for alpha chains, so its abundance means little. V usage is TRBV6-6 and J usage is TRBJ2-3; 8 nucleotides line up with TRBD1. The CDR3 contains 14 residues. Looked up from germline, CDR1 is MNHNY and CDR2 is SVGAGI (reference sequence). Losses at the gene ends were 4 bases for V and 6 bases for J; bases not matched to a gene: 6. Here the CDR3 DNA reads TGTGCCAGCAGTTGGGTGACAGGGGACGATACGCAGTATTTT. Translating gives CASSWVTGDDTQYF.

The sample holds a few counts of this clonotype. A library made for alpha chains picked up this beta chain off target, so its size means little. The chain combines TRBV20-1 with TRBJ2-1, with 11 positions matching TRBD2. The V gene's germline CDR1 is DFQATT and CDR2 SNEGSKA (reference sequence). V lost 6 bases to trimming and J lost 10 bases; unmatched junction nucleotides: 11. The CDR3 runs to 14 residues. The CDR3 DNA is TGCAGTGCGTCGACTAGCGGGGTAAAAGGAGAGCAGTTCTTC. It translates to CSASTSGVKGEQFF.

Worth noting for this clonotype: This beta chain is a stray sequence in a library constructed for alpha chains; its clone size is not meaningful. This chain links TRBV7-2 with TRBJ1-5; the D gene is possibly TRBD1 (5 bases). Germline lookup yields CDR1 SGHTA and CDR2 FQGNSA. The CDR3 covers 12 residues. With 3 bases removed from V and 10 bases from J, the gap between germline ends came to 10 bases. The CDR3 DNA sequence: TGTGCCAGCAGCTTGATGAGGGGTCCCCAGCATTTT. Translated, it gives CASSLMRGPQHF.

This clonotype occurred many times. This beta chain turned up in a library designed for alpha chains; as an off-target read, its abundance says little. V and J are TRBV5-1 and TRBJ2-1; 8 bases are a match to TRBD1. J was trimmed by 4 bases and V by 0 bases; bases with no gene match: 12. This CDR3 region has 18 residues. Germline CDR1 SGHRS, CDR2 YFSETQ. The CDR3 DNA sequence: TGCGCCAGCAGCTTGGGACGGACAGGGACGATGAGGTACAATGAGCAGTTCTTC. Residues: CASSLGRTGTMRYNEQFF.

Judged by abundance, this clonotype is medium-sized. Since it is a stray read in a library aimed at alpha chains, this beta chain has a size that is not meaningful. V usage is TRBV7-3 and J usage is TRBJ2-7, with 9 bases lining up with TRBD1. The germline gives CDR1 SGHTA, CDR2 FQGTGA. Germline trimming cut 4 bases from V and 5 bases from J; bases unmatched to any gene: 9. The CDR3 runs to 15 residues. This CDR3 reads CASSSTTGGVDEQYF. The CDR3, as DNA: TGTGCCAGCAGCTCTACCACAGGGGGCGTCGACGAGCAGTACTTC.

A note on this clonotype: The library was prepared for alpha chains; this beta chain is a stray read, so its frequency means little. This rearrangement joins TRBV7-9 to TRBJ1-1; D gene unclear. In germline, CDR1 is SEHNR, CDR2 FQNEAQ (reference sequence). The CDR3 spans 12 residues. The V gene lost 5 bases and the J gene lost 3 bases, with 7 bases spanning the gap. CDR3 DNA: TGTGCCAGCAGCAATCTATACACTGAAGCTTTCTTT. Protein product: CASSNLYTEAFF. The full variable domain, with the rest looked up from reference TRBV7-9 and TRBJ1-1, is DTGVSQNPRHKITKRGQNVTFRCDPISEHNRLYWYRQTLGQGPEFLTYFQNEAQLEKSRLLSDRFSAERPKGSFSTLEIQRTEQGDSAMYLCASSNLYTEAFFGQGTRLTVV.

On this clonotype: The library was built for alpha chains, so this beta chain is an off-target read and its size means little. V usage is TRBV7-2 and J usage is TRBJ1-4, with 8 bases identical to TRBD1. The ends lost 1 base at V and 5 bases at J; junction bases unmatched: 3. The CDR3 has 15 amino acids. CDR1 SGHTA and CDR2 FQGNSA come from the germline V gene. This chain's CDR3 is CASSLVQGGNEKLFF. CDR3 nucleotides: TGTGCCAGCAGCTTAGTACAGGGGGGGAATGAAAAACTGTTTTTT.

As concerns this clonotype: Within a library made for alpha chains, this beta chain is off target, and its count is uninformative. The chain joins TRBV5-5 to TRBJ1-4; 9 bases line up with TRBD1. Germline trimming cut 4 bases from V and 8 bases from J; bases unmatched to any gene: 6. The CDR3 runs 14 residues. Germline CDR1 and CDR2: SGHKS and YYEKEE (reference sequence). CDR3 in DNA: TGTGCCAGCAGCCGACAGGGGGACCGAGAAAAACTGTTTTTT. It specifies CASSRQGDREKLFF.

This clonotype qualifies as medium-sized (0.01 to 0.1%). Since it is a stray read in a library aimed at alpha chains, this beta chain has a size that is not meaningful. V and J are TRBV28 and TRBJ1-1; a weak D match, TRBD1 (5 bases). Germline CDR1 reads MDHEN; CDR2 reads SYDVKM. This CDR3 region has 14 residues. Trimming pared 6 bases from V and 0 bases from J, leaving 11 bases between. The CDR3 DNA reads TGTGCCAGCAGCTCACAGACAGTGAACACTGAAGCTTTCTTT. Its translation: CASSSQTVNTEAFF.

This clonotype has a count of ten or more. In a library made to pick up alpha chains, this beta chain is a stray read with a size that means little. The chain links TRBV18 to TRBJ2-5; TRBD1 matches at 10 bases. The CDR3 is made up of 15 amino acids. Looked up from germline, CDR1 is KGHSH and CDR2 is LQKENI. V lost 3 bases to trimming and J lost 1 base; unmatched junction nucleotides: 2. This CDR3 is CASSPGQGTQETQYF. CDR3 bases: TGTGCCAGCTCACCGGGACAGGGGACCCAAGAGACCCAGTACTTC.

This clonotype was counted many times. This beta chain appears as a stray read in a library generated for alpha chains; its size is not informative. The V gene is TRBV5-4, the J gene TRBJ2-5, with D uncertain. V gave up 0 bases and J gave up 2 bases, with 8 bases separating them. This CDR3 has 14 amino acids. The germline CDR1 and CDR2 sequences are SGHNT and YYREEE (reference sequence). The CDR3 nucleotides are TGTGCCAGCAGCTTGGGGGGTCAACAAGAGACCCAGTACTTC. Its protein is CASSLGGQQETQYF.

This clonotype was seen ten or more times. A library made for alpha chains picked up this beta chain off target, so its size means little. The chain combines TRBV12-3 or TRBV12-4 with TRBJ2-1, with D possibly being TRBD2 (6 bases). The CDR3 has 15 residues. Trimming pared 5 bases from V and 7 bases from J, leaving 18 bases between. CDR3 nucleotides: TGTGCCAGCAGTCTTCTCTACGGGAGCCGTAATGAGCAGTTCTTC. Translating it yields CASSLLYGSRNEQFF.